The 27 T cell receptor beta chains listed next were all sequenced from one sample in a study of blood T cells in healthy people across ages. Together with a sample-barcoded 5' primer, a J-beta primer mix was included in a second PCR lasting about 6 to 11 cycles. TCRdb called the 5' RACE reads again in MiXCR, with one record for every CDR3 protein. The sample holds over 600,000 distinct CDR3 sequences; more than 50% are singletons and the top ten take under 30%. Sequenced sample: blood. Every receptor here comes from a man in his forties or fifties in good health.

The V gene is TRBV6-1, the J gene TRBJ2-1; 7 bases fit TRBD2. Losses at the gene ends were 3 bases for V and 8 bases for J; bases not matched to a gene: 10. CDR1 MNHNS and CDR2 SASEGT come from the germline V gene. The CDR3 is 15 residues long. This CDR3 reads CASSDSGLVIDEQFF. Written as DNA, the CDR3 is TGTGCCAGCAGTGACTCTGGACTAGTTATCGATGAGCAGTTCTTC.

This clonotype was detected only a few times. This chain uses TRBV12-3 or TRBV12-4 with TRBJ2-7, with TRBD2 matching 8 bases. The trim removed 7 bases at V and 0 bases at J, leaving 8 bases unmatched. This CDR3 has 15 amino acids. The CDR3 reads CASTHSGTFSYEQYF. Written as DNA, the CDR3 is TGTGCCAGCACCCATAGCGGGACCTTCTCCTACGAGCAGTACTTC.

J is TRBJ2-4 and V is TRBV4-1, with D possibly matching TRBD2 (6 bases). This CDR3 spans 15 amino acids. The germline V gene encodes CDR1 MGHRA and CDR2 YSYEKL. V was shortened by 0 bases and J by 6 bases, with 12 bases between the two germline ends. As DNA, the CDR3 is TGCGCCAGCAGCCAAGAGGGCACGGGGGTAAACATTCAGTACTTC. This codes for CASSQEGTGVNIQYF.

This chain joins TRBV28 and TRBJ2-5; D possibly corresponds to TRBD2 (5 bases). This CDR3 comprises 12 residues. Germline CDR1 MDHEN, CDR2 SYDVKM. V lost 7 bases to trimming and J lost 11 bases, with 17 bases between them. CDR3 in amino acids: CASMLWMGEQYF. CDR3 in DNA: TGTGCCAGCATGCTCTGGATGGGAGAGCAGTACTTC.

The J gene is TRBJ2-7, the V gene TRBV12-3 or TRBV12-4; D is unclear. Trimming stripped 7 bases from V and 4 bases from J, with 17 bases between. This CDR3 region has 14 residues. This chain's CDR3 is CASIEGSVGYEQYF. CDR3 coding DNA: TGTGCCAGCATCGAAGGGTCTGTCGGGTACGAGCAGTACTTC.

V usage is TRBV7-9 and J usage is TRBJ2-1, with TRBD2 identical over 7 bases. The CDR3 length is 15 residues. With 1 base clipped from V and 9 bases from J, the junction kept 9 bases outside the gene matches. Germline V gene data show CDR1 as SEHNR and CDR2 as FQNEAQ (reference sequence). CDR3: CASSLESGTTAEQFF. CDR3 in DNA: TGTGCCAGCAGCTTAGAAAGCGGGACGACGGCTGAGCAGTTCTTC.

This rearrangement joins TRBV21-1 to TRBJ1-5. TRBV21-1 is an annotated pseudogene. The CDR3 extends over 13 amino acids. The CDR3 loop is CASSKVGFQPQHF. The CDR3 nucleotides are TGTGCCAGCAGCAAAGTTGGGTTTCAGCCCCAGCATTTT.

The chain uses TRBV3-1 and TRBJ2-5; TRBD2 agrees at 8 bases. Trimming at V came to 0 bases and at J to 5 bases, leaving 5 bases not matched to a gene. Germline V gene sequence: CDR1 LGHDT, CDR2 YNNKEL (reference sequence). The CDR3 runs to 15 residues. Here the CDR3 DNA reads TGTGCCAGCAGCCAAGATAGGAGCGGGAGCGAGACCCAGTACTTC. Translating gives CASSQDRSGSETQYF.

CDR3 in DNA: TGCGCCAGCAGCCAAGGAGTAACCTCAACTAATGAAAAACTGTTTTTT. This codes for CASSQGVTSTNEKLFF. This chain uses TRBV4-1 with TRBJ1-4; D gene uncertain. V gave up 1 base and J gave up 0 bases, with 9 bases separating them. The CDR3 totals 16 residues. Germline CDR1 reads MGHRA; CDR2 reads YSYEKL.

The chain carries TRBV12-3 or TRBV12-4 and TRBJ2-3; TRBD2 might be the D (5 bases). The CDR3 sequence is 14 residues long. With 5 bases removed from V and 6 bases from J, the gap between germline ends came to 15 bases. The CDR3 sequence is CASSEGTLWDTQYF. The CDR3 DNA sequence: TGTGCCAGCAGTGAGGGTACCCTTTGGGATACGCAGTATTTT.

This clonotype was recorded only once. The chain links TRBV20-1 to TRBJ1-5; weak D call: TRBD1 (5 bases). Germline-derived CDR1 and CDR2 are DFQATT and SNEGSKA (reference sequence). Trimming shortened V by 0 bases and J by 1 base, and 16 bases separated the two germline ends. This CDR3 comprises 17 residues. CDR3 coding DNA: TGCAGTGCTAGAGATGCTCTCAGGGCGGGGAGCAATCAGCCCCAGCATTTT. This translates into CSARDALRAGSNQPQHF.

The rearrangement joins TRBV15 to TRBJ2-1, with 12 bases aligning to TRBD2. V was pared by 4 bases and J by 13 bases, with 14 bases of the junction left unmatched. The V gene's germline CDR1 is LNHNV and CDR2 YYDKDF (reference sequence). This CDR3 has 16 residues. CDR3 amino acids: CATSTGLAGYQETQFF. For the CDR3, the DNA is TGTGCCACCAGCACAGGACTAGCGGGATACCAAGAGACCCAGTTCTTC.

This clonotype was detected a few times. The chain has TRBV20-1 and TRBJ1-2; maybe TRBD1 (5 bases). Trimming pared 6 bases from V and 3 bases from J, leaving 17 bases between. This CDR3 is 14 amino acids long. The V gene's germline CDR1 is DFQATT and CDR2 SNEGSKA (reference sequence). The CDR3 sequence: CSAVRAGEHYGYTF. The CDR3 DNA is TGCAGTGCGGTCAGGGCAGGAGAGCACTATGGCTACACCTTC.

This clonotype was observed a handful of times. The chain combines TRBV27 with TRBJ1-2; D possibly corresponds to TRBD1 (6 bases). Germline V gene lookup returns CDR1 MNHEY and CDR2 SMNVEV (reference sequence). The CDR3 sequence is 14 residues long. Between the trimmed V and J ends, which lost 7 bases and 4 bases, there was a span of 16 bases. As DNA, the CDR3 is TGTGCCAGCAAGGGACCGGCCAGGGGCTATGGCTACACCTTC. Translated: CASKGPARGYGYTF.

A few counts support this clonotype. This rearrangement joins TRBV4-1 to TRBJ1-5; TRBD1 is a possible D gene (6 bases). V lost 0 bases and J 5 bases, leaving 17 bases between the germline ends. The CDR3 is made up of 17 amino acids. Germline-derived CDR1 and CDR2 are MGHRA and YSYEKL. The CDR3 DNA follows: TGCGCCAGCAGCCAAGATGAGCCCAGGGGAGCCGATCAGCCCCAGCATTTT. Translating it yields CASSQDEPRGADQPQHF.

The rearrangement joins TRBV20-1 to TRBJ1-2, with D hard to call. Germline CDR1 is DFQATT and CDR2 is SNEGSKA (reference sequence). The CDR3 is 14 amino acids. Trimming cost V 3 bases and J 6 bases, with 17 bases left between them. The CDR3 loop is CSARPPGKTDGYTF. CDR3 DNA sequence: TGCAGTGCTAGGCCCCCGGGAAAAACTGATGGCTACACCTTC.

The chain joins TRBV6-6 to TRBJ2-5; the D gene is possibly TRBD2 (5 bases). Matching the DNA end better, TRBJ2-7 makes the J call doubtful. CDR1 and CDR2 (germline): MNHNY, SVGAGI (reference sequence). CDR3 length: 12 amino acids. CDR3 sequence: CATRGAEDEQYF. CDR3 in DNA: TGTGCCACCCGGGGTGCGGAGGACGAGCAGTACTTC.

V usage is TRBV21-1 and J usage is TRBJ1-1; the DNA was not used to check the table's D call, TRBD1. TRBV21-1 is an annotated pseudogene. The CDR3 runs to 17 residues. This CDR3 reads CASSSQSDRAMNTEAFF. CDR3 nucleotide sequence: TGTGCCAGCAGCAGCCAAAGTGACAGGGCTATGAACACTGAAGCTTTCTTT.

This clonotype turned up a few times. CDR3 region: CASQGLRGHEQFF. CDR3 coding DNA: TGTGCTAGTCAAGGACTAAGAGGGCATGAGCAGTTCTTC. The gene calls are TRBV12-5 and TRBJ2-1, with D tentatively TRBD2 (6 bases). The CDR3 length is 13 residues. V gave up 8 bases and J gave up 8 bases, with 16 bases separating them. Germline values: CDR1 LGHNT, CDR2 FRNRAP.

The CDR3 DNA reads as TGCGCCAGCAGCTTGGGACAGGGGCGCATGAACACTGAAGCTTTCTTT. Amino acid sequence: CASSLGQGRMNTEAFF. The chain has TRBV5-1 and TRBJ1-1, with 8 bases matching TRBD1. Losses at the gene ends were 0 bases for V and 0 bases for J; bases not matched to a gene: 4. This CDR3 region has 16 residues. From germline, CDR1 is SGHRS and CDR2 YFSETQ. The full variable domain, rest sourced from reference TRBV5-1 and TRBJ1-1, is KAGVTQTPRYLIKTRGQQVTLSCSPISGHRSVSWYQQTPGQGLQFLFEYFSETQRNKGNFPGRFSGRQFSNSRSEMNVSTLELGDSALYLCASSLGQGRMNTEAFFGQGTRLTVV.

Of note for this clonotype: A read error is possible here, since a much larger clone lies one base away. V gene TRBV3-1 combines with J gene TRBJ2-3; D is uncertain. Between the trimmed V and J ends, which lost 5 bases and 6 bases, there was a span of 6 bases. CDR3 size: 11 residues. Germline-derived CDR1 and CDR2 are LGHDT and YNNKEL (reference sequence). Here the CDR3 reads CASSKEDTQYF. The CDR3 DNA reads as TGTGCCAGCAGCAAGGAGGATACGCAGTATTTT.

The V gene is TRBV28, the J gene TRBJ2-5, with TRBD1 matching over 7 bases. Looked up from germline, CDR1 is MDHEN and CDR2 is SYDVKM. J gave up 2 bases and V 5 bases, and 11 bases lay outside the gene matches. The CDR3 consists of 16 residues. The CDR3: CASSPPVTGDQETQYF. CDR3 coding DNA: TGTGCCAGCAGTCCCCCCGTCACAGGGGATCAAGAGACCCAGTACTTC.

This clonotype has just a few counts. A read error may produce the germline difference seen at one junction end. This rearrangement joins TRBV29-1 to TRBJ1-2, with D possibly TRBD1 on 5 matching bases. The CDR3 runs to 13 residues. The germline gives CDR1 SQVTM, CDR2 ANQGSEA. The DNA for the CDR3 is TGCAGCGTGGAAGGACAAGGAAACTATGGCTACACCTTC. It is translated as CSVEGQGNYGYTF.

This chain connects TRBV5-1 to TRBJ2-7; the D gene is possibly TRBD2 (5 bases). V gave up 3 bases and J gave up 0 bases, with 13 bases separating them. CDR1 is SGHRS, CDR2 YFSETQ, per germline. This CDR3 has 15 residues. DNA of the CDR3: TGCGCCAGCAGCTCAGCCGAACTAGTCTCCTACGAGCAGTACTTC. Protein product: CASSSAELVSYEQYF.

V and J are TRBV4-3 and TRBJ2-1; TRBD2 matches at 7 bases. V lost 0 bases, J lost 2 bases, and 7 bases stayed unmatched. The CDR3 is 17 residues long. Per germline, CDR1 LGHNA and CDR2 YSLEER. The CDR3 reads CASSQDPAGSPYNEQFF. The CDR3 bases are TGCGCCAGCAGCCAAGATCCAGCGGGGAGCCCCTACAATGAGCAGTTCTTC.

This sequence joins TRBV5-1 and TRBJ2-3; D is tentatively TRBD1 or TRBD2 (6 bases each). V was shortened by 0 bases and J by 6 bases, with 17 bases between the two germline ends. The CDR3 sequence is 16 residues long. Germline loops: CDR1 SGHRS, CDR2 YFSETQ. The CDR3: CASSLAGGDIWDTQYF. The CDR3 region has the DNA TGCGCCAGCAGCTTGGCCGGAGGGGACATTTGGGATACGCAGTATTTT.

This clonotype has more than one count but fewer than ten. The DNA for the CDR3 is TGTGCCAGCAGCACCGTACGAGAGGGGTTCCCCGCAGATACGCAGTATTTT. This codes for CASSTVREGFPADTQYF. V is TRBV11-2 and J is TRBJ2-3; tentatively, D is TRBD1 or TRBD2 (5 bases each). The CDR3 consists of 17 residues. Trimming removed 5 bases at V and 4 bases at J, with 22 bases between. Germline-derived CDR1 and CDR2 are SGHAT and FQNNGV.